This T cell receptor (beta chain) was sequenced for a study of beta chain features in type 1 diabetes. Points from the study as a whole: Type 1 diabetes patients showed a moderate but significant shortening of TCRB CDR3s in all four CD4+ subsets.

The sequenced template was cDNA made from the entire isolated RNA. For naive, central memory and regulatory T cell samples, reads averaged roughly 3.6 million. Repertoires were generated with immunoSEQ multiplex PCR, while TCRdb's copy carries only in-frame clones and drops some. Found here are 300,000 to 350,000 clones, roughly 8% of them singletons; the top ten hold roughly 0.44%. This clone showed up many times. Antigen unknown. Cell sorting via CD45RO/CCR7/CD25/CD127/CD95/CD27 was performed to obtain CD4+ naive, central memory, regulatory and stem cell-like memory cells. The CDR3 consists of 14 residues. CDR1 SEHNR and CDR2 FQNEAQ come from the germline V gene (reference sequence). V dropped 5 bases and J dropped 1 base, with 11 bases sitting between them.

The genes are TRBV7-9 and TRBJ1-1, with D unclear. The sample consisted of central memory CD4+ T cells from blood. This clonotype was sampled from a woman younger than 30 in good health. CDR3 residues: CASSRQAGNTEAFF. CDR3 nucleotides: TGTGCCAGCAGCCGGCAGGCTGGGAACACTGAAGCTTTCTTT.